Below are 25 T cell receptor beta chains sequenced from a single sample in a study of human T cells and chemical hapten exposure. TCRdb re-derived calls from the RACE reads in MiXCR, one entry per CDR3 protein. The sample yields 30,000 to 40,000 distinct CDR3 sequences, roughly 12% seen once. Noted time point: patch test 3, about 24 weeks after DPC sensitization. Specified treatment: therapeutic diphenylcyclopropenone sensitization with weekly scalp DPC. Before extraction, the whole blood was not fractionated, and total RNA was taken from it. The sequences come from whole blood, collected in connection with sensitization to the hapten diphenylcyclopropenone (DPC). The receptors were gathered from a woman between 40 and 55 years old with alopecia areata. Some clones in this sample may be carry-over from other donors' samples.

In its sample, this clonotype was seen a few times. This chain joins TRBV15 and TRBJ1-3; D is unclear. Trimming cost V 0 bases and J 4 bases, with 7 bases left between them. This CDR3 spans 14 amino acids. Looked up from germline, CDR1 is LNHNV and CDR2 is YYDKDF (reference sequence). The CDR3 nucleotides read TGTGCCACCAGCAGAGATCGTTCGGGAAACACCATATATTTT. This sequence encodes CATSRDRSGNTIYF.

In its sample, this clonotype was seen many times. The V and J genes are TRBV27 and TRBJ1-4; the D gene is possibly TRBD1 (5 bases). Trimming cost V 0 bases and J 5 bases, with 16 bases left between them. CDR1 is MNHEY and CDR2 is SMNVEV in the germline V gene (reference sequence). The CDR3 runs to 17 residues. The CDR3 DNA sequence: TGTGCCAGCAGTTTATCCGCTCAGGGTAGGATGAATGAAAAACTGTTTTTT. This encodes CASSLSAQGRMNEKLFF.

This clonotype was seen more than once but under ten times. J is TRBJ1-2 and V is TRBV28; D is possibly TRBD1 (5 bases). This CDR3 comprises 13 residues. CDR1 is MDHEN and CDR2 is SYDVKM in the germline V gene. The V and J ends lost 2 bases and 7 bases respectively, with 11 bases between them. The DNA of the CDR3 is TGTGCCAGCAGTTTAATACAGGTCGTTGGCTACACCTTC. This encodes CASSLIQVVGYTF.

In this sample, this clonotype turned up many times. The chain couples TRBV9 to TRBJ2-7; TRBD2 matches 10 bases. From germline, CDR1 is SGDLS and CDR2 YYNGEE. V shed 4 bases and J 4 bases; nucleotides not matched to a gene: 8. The CDR3 extends over 15 amino acids. CDR3 sequence: CASSPSGSRAYEQYF. Here the CDR3 DNA reads TGTGCCAGCAGCCCTAGCGGGAGCCGAGCTTACGAGCAGTACTTC.

The V gene is TRBV7-2, the J gene TRBJ1-3; a possible D gene is TRBD1 (5 bases). V gave up 5 bases and J gave up 8 bases, with 22 bases separating them. Per the germline V gene, CDR1 is SGHTA and CDR2 is FQGNSA. The CDR3 consists of 16 residues. The CDR3 DNA reads as TGTGCCAGCAGCGCGAACCCGGGACCCCGGGGGGACACCATATATTTT. It yields the protein CASSANPGPRGDTIYF.

This rearrangement joins TRBV28 to TRBJ2-7; D may be TRBD1 or TRBD2 (5 bases each). The germline CDR1 and CDR2 sequences are MDHEN and SYDVKM. The CDR3 loop spans 15 amino acids. V lost 4 bases to trimming and J lost 4 bases, with 17 bases between them. This CDR3 reads CASSSPGDPKYEQYF. The CDR3 DNA sequence: TGTGCCAGCAGTTCGCCTGGGGACCCTAAGTACGAGCAGTACTTC. Drawing the rest from reference TRBV28 and TRBJ2-7, the complete variable domain is DVKVTQSSRYLVKRTGEKVFLECVQDMDHENMFWYRQDPGLGLRLIYFSYDVKMKEKGDIPEGYSVSREKKERFSLILESASTNQTSMYLCASSSPGDPKYEQYFGPGTRLTVT.

There are many counts of this clonotype. The genes are TRBV29-1 and TRBJ2-7, with D tentatively TRBD1 (5 bases). The ends were cut back, 7 bases at V and 3 bases at J, with 13 bases in the middle. This CDR3 is built from 12 residues. Germline-derived CDR1 and CDR2 are SQVTM and ANQGSEA. CDR3 bases: TGCAGCGGCCTGACAGTGAGCTACGAGCAGTACTTC. Residues: CSGLTVSYEQYF.

This clonotype was found a few times. The J gene is TRBJ2-3, the V gene TRBV9, with D possibly being TRBD1 (6 bases). Between the trimmed V and J ends, which lost 4 bases and 2 bases, there was a span of 14 bases. There are 15 residues in the CDR3. CDR1 is SGDLS, CDR2 YYNGEE, per germline. CDR3 residues: CASSMGQILTDTQYF. In DNA form, the CDR3 reads TGTGCCAGCAGCATGGGACAAATCCTCACAGATACGCAGTATTTT.

This clonotype was picked up many times. The chain carries TRBV29-1 and TRBJ2-1; 7 positions agree with TRBD1. J gave up 7 bases and V 7 bases, and 13 bases lay outside the gene matches. The CDR3 runs 14 residues. Germline assignment: CDR1 SQVTM and CDR2 ANQGSEA. The CDR3 sequence: CSAHRTGTGNEQFF. CDR3 bases: TGCAGCGCCCATCGGACAGGTACAGGGAATGAGCAGTTCTTC.

Regarding this clonotype: A clone one base away is much larger, so this may be a read error. The rearrangement links TRBV11-3 to TRBJ2-1, with a possible D match to TRBD2 (6 bases). There are 15 residues in the CDR3. In germline, CDR1 is SGHNT, CDR2 YENEEA. The ends were cut back, 6 bases at V and 0 bases at J, with 12 bases in the middle. The CDR3 DNA follows: TGTGCCAGCAGGCACGGGAGACGCTCCTACAATGAGCAGTTCTTC. Amino acid sequence: CASRHGRRSYNEQFF.

The rearrangement links TRBV28 to TRBJ2-5; 7 positions agree with TRBD1. V gave up 5 bases and J gave up 3 bases; unmatched junction bases: 9. The CDR3 is made up of 15 amino acids. Per germline, CDR1 MDHEN and CDR2 SYDVKM. The CDR3 DNA reads TGTGCCAGCAGTCCCGGACAGGCCGTAAAAGAGACCCAGTACTTC. Protein sequence: CASSPGQAVKETQYF. The full variable domain, its missing parts supplied by reference TRBV28 and TRBJ2-5, is DVKVTQSSRYLVKRTGEKVFLECVQDMDHENMFWYRQDPGLGLRLIYFSYDVKMKEKGDIPEGYSVSREKKERFSLILESASTNQTSMYLCASSPGQAVKETQYFGPGTRLLVL.

The chain couples TRBV28 to TRBJ2-7; D is possibly TRBD2 (6 bases). The V end lost 3 bases, the J end lost 2 bases, and 11 bases lay between the germline ends. Germline-derived CDR1 and CDR2 are MDHEN and SYDVKM. This CDR3 is 14 amino acids long. DNA for the CDR3: TGTGCCAGCAGTTTGCGGGGCCCTACCTACGAGCAGTACTTC. Its protein product is CASSLRGPTYEQYF.

The chain uses TRBV29-1 and TRBJ2-1; TRBD2 agrees at 16 bases. The V segment lost 4 bases and the J segment 10 bases; nucleotides outside the gene matches: 10. The germline CDR1 and CDR2 sequences are SQVTM and ANQGSEA. The CDR3 has 16 amino acids. As DNA, the CDR3 is TGCAGCGTTGTCTTTCGCGGGACTAGCGGGAGGGCGGAGCAGTTCTTC. Its protein is CSVVFRGTSGRAEQFF.

There are many counts of this clonotype. As DNA, the CDR3 is TGTGCCTCAAGGGGGACAGGGGGCGTCTATGAGCAGTTCTTC. Residues: CASRGTGGVYEQFF. The chain uses TRBV30 and TRBJ2-1; 12 bases map to TRBD1. CDR1 GTSNPN and CDR2 SVGIG come from the germline V gene (reference sequence). Trimming at V came to 7 bases and at J to 8 bases, leaving 9 bases not matched to a gene. The CDR3 runs to 14 residues.

This clonotype was counted many times. The V and J genes are TRBV18 and TRBJ2-6, with D unclear. Between the trimmed V and J ends, which lost 5 bases and 0 bases, there was a span of 2 bases. The CDR3 has 13 residues. Germline V CDR1 and CDR2: KGHSH, LQKENI. For the CDR3, the DNA is TGTGCCAGCTCAGCCTCTGGGGCCAACGTCCTGACTTTC. It specifies CASSASGANVLTF.

To note about this clonotype: At one end the junction does not follow the germline gene, possibly because of a read error. The V call is TRBV7-9, the J call TRBJ2-1; 10 positions agree with TRBD2. CDR3 length equals 14 residues. From germline, CDR1 is SEHNR and CDR2 FQNEAQ (reference sequence). CDR3 nucleotides: TGTGCCAGCAGCGTAGCGGGGGGTTACAATGAGCAGTTCTTC. Translating gives CASSVAGGYNEQFF.

This chain joins TRBV4-1 and TRBJ2-2, with D tentatively TRBD2 (6 bases). CDR3 length: 17 amino acids. The germline CDR1 and CDR2 sequences are MGHRA and YSYEKL. Trimming cost V 1 base and J 0 bases, with 12 bases left between them. As DNA, the CDR3 is TGCGCCAGCAGCCAAGGCATCCCGGGGGCGAACACCGGGGAGCTGTTTTTT. Amino acids: CASSQGIPGANTGELFF.

This chain links TRBV4-3 with TRBJ1-2; D is unclear. The CDR3 has 14 amino acids. Germline V gene data show CDR1 as LGHNA and CDR2 as YSLEER. Trimming cost V 1 base and J 2 bases, with 8 bases left between them. CDR3 amino acids: CASSQVLSNYGYTF. For the CDR3, the DNA is TGCGCCAGCAGCCAAGTACTGTCCAACTATGGCTACACCTTC.

The chain couples TRBV5-1 to TRBJ2-1; TRBD2 agrees at 10 bases. This CDR3 comprises 16 residues. V lost 0 bases, J lost 8 bases, and 8 bases stayed unmatched. CDR1 and CDR2 from the germline V gene are SGHRS and YFSETQ. This chain's CDR3 is CASSLALAGVLDEQFF. The CDR3 DNA reads as TGCGCCAGCAGCTTGGCTCTAGCGGGAGTGTTGGATGAGCAGTTCTTC.

This clonotype showed up many times. This chain connects TRBV6-5 to TRBJ2-3, with 9 bases matching TRBD2. The CDR3 runs to 16 residues. In germline, CDR1 is MNHEY, CDR2 SVGAGI. V trimming: 2 bases; J trimming: 4 bases; junction bases outside the gene matches: 7. The DNA for the CDR3 is TGTGCCAGCAGTTACCGGGCGGGAGGGCCGCCAGATACGCAGTATTTT. Translating gives CASSYRAGGPPDTQYF.

The chain carries TRBV28 and TRBJ2-7; 9 bases map to TRBD2. V gave up 8 bases and J gave up 3 bases; unmatched junction bases: 5. The CDR3 is 13 amino acids. The germline gives CDR1 MDHEN, CDR2 SYDVKM. CDR3 coding DNA: TGTGCCAGCCGGACTAGCGTCCTCTACGAGCAGTACTTC. The encoded protein is CASRTSVLYEQYF.

This clonotype was observed a few times. The V and J genes are TRBV24-1 and TRBJ1-1, with 7 bases that match TRBD1. Germline V gene sequence: CDR1 KGHDR, CDR2 SFDVKD. Unmatched junction bases numbered 7, after V lost 4 bases and J lost 3 bases. This CDR3 has 15 residues. This CDR3 reads CATSDSRGGDTEAFF. The CDR3 DNA is TGTGCCACCAGTGACAGCCGAGGGGGCGACACTGAAGCTTTCTTT.

This clonotype was seen many times. The J gene is TRBJ1-4, the V gene TRBV7-2; tentative D call: TRBD1 (5 bases). V was shortened by 5 bases and J by 7 bases, with 14 bases between the two germline ends. Per germline, CDR1 SGHTA and CDR2 FQGNSA. This CDR3 has 14 amino acids. CDR3 loop: CASSLGGISEKLFF. The DNA of the CDR3 is TGTGCCAGCAGCCTGGGGGGAATAAGTGAAAAACTGTTTTTT.

This clonotype was seen many times. The chain is built from TRBV7-8 and TRBJ2-7, with 11 bases that match TRBD2. This CDR3 is built from 15 residues. Germline trimming cut 6 bases from V and 1 base from J; bases unmatched to any gene: 5. Germline values: CDR1 SGHVS, CDR2 FQNEAQ. The CDR3 reads CASSQTSGGSYEQYF. In DNA form, the CDR3 reads TGTGCCAGCAGTCAAACTAGCGGGGGTTCCTACGAGCAGTACTTC.

The chain has TRBV10-3 and TRBJ1-2; no reliable D call. This CDR3 contains 14 residues. The V gene lost 6 bases and the J gene lost 5 bases, with 16 bases spanning the gap. From germline, CDR1 is ENHRY and CDR2 SYGVKD. The DNA for the CDR3 is TGTGCCATCAGCCCAAGGGAGTCCCAGTATGGCTACACCTTC. This translates into CAISPRESQYGYTF.